The 24 T cell receptor beta chains below come from one sample, sequenced in a study of CXCR3-negative and CXCR3-positive naive CD8 T cells. These TCRs' antigens remain unknown. Study results and limitations: More hydrophobic TRB CDR3s occurred in CXCR3-positive than in CXCR3-negative naive cells.

With UMI labels, 5' RACE was used to prepare the TRB cDNA libraries. TCRdb reprocessed the 5' RACE reads and stores each CDR3 protein as one record, lacking DNA. This sample's table reports 55,000 to 70,000 distinct CDR3 sequences. Sequenced input: naive CXCR3+ CD8+ T cells from blood. Regarding subset: CD45RO-CCR7+CD27+CD95- naive CD8+ T cells expressing CXCR3 (TNR3+). The receptors were sampled from a human donor in good health. Some clones in this sample may be carry-over from other donors' samples.

J is TRBJ2-3 and V is TRBV12-3 or TRBV12-4. CDR3 length equals 15 residues. CDR3 sequence reads: CASSLSSPYADTQYF.

The chain recombines TRBV19 with TRBJ2-2; TCRdb's D call, TRBD2, is unchecked because there is no DNA. Germline CDR1 reads LNHDA; CDR2 reads SQIVND (reference sequence). This CDR3 has 18 amino acids. Here the CDR3 reads CASSIRSRGLAAPGELFF.

The genes are TRBV7-8 and TRBJ2-5; TCRdb's D call of TRBD2 is untestable without DNA. In germline, CDR1 is SGHVS, CDR2 FQNEAQ. This CDR3 spans 17 amino acids. Here the CDR3 reads CASSSPRELGAQETQYF.

The rearrangement uses TRBV18 and TRBJ2-7; the TCRdb D gene call, TRBD1, has no DNA to confirm it. CDR1 is KGHSH, CDR2 LQKENI, per germline. The CDR3 has 15 residues. CDR3 sequence: CASSPGQGPSYEQYF. The variable domain in full, completed from reference TRBV18 and TRBJ2-7, reads NAGVMQNPRHLVRRRGQEARLRCSPMKGHSHVYWYRQLPEEGLKFMVYLQKENIIDESGMPKERFSAEFPKEGPSILRIQQVVRGDSAAYFCASSPGQGPSYEQYFGPGTRLTVT.

V and J are TRBV28 and TRBJ2-7; TCRdb indicates TRBD2, and absent DNA this call remains unverified. The germline V gene encodes CDR1 MDHEN and CDR2 SYDVKM. This CDR3 is built from 15 residues. CDR3 sequence reads: CASSLFRGGLYEQYF. The full variable domain, in which reference TRBV28 and TRBJ2-7 provide the parts outside the CDR3, is DVKVTQSSRYLVKRTGEKVFLECVQDMDHENMFWYRQDPGLGLRLIYFSYDVKMKEKGDIPEGYSVSREKKERFSLILESASTNQTSMYLCASSLFRGGLYEQYFGPGTRLTVT.

The V gene is TRBV27, the J gene TRBJ2-1; TCRdb reports TRBD1, a call that lacks DNA to check it against. In germline, CDR1 is MNHEY, CDR2 SMNVEV (reference sequence). This CDR3 has 13 amino acids. The CDR3 loop is CASSFFQGGEQFF.

The chain links TRBV20-1 to TRBJ1-1. This CDR3 is built from 12 residues. Germline V CDR1 and CDR2: DFQATT, SNEGSKA (reference sequence). The chain's CDR3 is CSATRRDTEAFF.

This rearrangement joins TRBV7-3 to TRBJ1-5; TCRdb picks TRBD1, but there is no DNA to check that call. The germline V gene has CDR1 SGHTA and CDR2 FQGTGA. The CDR3 consists of 15 residues. CDR3: CASSLGPGSNQPQHF.

This clonotype is deemed medium-sized (0.01 to 0.1%) by its frequency. The rearrangement uses TRBV18 and TRBJ2-1. This CDR3 contains 13 residues. In germline, CDR1 is KGHSH, CDR2 LQKENI. CDR3 in amino acids: CASSPEPNNEQFF.

The gene calls are TRBV7-9 and TRBJ2-1. This CDR3 region has 12 residues. Germline-derived CDR1 and CDR2 are SEHNR and FQNEAQ (reference sequence). CDR3 sequence: CASRPADNEQFF. Full variable domain (remainder filled in from reference TRBV7-9 and TRBJ2-1): DTGVSQNPRHKITKRGQNVTFRCDPISEHNRLYWYRQTLGQGPEFLTYFQNEAQLEKSRLLSDRFSAERPKGSFSTLEIQRTEQGDSAMYLCASRPADNEQFFGPGTRLTVL.

The chain recombines TRBV7-9 with TRBJ2-7; with no DNA, the TCRdb D assignment of TRBD2 cannot be verified. The CDR3 has 15 amino acids. Germline V gene lookup returns CDR1 SEHNR and CDR2 FQNEAQ (reference sequence). The CDR3 protein is CASRSTSGSLDEQYF.

V is TRBV11-3 and J is TRBJ1-5; TCRdb's D call of TRBD1 is untestable without DNA. CDR1 SGHNT and CDR2 YENEEA come from the germline V gene. The CDR3 has 17 amino acids. CDR3 protein: CASSFCRDSYSNQPQHF.

This sequence joins TRBV28 and TRBJ2-5; the D call from TCRdb, TRBD1, cannot be confirmed without DNA. CDR1 and CDR2 from the germline V gene are MDHEN and SYDVKM. This CDR3 has 14 residues. The CDR3 spells CASSLSRPGETQYF.

The chain is built from TRBV6-2 or TRBV6-3 and TRBJ1-1. The V gene's germline CDR1 is MNHEY and CDR2 SVGEGT. This CDR3 contains 14 residues. CDR3 sequence: CASSYRVLNTEAFF.

This chain joins TRBV2 and TRBJ2-7; TCRdb selects TRBD1, and the lack of DNA leaves this call unchecked. The CDR3 runs 15 residues. The germline gives CDR1 SNHLY, CDR2 FYNNEI. The CDR3 loop is CASLSGGGPSYEQYF.

CDR3 region: CASSSIKGHSSQPHHF. This chain uses TRBV7-9 with TRBJ1-5; the D call of TRBD1 rests on TCRdb alone, since no DNA is present to check it. Germline lookup yields CDR1 SEHNR and CDR2 FQNEAQ (reference sequence). The CDR3 is 16 amino acids.

The genes are TRBV7-6 and TRBJ2-7; lacking DNA, the TRBD1 call made by TCRdb goes unchecked. The CDR3 loop spans 15 amino acids. Germline values: CDR1 SGHVS, CDR2 FNYEAQ. The chain's CDR3 is CASSLDPGGGSEQYF. Supplemented by reference TRBV7-6 and TRBJ2-7, the full variable domain reads GAGVSQSPRYKVTKRGQDVALRCDPISGHVSLYWYRQALGQGPEFLTYFNYEAQQDKSGLPNDRFSAERPEGSISTLTIQRTEQRDSAMYRCASSLDPGGGSEQYFGPGTRLTVT.

The V and J genes are TRBV29-1 and TRBJ2-7. Germline CDR1 is SQVTM and CDR2 is ANQGSEA. CDR3 size: 15 residues. The CDR3 sequence: CSVVRLVGISYEQYF.

CDR3 protein: CSARADNTGELFF. The chain has TRBV20-1 and TRBJ2-2. The CDR3 sequence is 13 residues long. CDR1 and CDR2 (germline): DFQATT, SNEGSKA (reference sequence).

The chain uses TRBV4-1 and TRBJ2-1; TCRdb names TRBD2, which stays unverified in the absence of DNA. Germline loops: CDR1 MGHRA, CDR2 YSYEKL. CDR3 length: 16 residues. CDR3 in amino acids: CASSQVPGLGDNEQFF.

V usage is TRBV25-1 and J usage is TRBJ2-2. The CDR3 runs to 14 residues. Germline V gives CDR1 MGHDK, CDR2 SYGVNS. The CDR3 loop reads CASSDLGNTGELFF.

This rearrangement joins TRBV5-5 to TRBJ2-1; TCRdb outputs TRBD1, but without DNA this stays unchecked. The length of the CDR3 is 17 residues. CDR1 is SGHKS and CDR2 is YYEKEE in the germline V gene (reference sequence). The CDR3: CASSLPAGHSEDNEQFF.

This sequence joins TRBV28 and TRBJ2-7; TCRdb's D gene call, TRBD1, goes unchecked for lack of DNA. CDR3 length: 15 amino acids. CDR1 is MDHEN and CDR2 is SYDVKM in the germline V gene. The CDR3 loop reads CASSFWGQGRNEQYF.

The genes are TRBV29-1 and TRBJ2-2; TCRdb designates TRBD1, a call that cannot be tested without DNA. Germline CDR1 reads SQVTM; CDR2 reads ANQGSEA. This CDR3 has 13 amino acids. CDR3 protein: CSVDRENTGELFF.